This TCR beta chain was recovered during a study of T cell responses to AZD1222 COVID-19 vaccine. Points from the study as a whole: Donors in the cohort were predominantly white British and more often female, and clonal diversity was possibly underestimated. Two AZD1222 administrations were followed by greater Spike-specific TCR breadth and depth. Sampling that yielded the repertoires occurred only after the peak T cell response. CD4 TCRs linked to vaccination spanned spike, dominating at 160-218 and 743-854.

V was trimmed by 5 bases and J by 6 bases, leaving 17 bases between them. Germline CDR1 MDHEN, CDR2 SYDVKM. The CDR3 consists of 15 residues. Details on this clone: Its specificity is not known.

Clones were sequenced by immunoSEQ multiplex PCR, and TCRdb holds only the in-frame ones, with some missing. The sample has 90,000 to 110,000 clones; around nine tenths are singletons. The rearrangement links TRBV28 to TRBJ1-5, with D unclear. This receptor was identified in an adult in good health. The sample here was peripheral blood, taken on day 0 of AZD1222 vaccination. DNA of the CDR3: TGTGCCAGCAGTCCCGGGAGCGGTCTGGGTCAGCCCCAGCATTTT. Translated: CASSPGSGLGQPQHF.